This TCR beta chain was sequenced for a study of blood T cells in healthy people across ages. In the case of this clonotype: What it recognizes is unknown. A junction end diverges from the germline sequence, so it may reflect a read error.

With a J-beta primer mix and a sample-barcoded 5' primer, a second PCR ran about 7 to 11 cycles. MiXCR, applied by TCRdb to the 5' RACE reads, yields one record per CDR3 protein. The sample gives about 1.8 million distinct CDR3 sequences, roughly 52% of which show up once; 2.1% is in the top ten. Study-level points and caveats: Naive and antigen-experienced cells could not be conclusively compared, given unsorted PBMCs.

The CDR3 is made up of 17 amino acids. Per the germline V gene, CDR1 is SEHNR and CDR2 is FQNEAQ (reference sequence). The chain links TRBV7-9 to TRBJ1-5, with a weak D call TRBD1 (5 bases). The clonotype was recovered from a middle-aged woman in good health. The sequenced sample was blood. The CDR3 sequence: CASSREHQGYSNQPQHF. The CDR3 DNA reads TGTGCCAGCAGTCGAGAGCATCAGGGTTATAGCAATCAGCCCCAACATTTT. Drawing the rest from reference TRBV7-9 and TRBJ1-5, the complete variable domain is DTGVSQNPRHKITKRGQNVTFRCDPISEHNRLYWYRQTLGQGPEFLTYFQNEAQLEKSRLLSDRFSAERPKGSFSTLEIQRTEQGDSAMYLCASSREHQGYSNQPQHFGDGTRLSIL.